These 30 T cell receptor beta chains came from one sample sequenced in a study of patients and donors after allogeneic stem cell transplantation. MiXCR was run by TCRdb on the RT-PCR reads, yielding one entry per CDR3 protein. This sample carries approximately 160,000 distinct CDR3 sequences, 20% to 25% of them seen once, and the ten largest clones take 26%. The sequenced material came from blood, either unsorted or a sorted T cell fraction (not recorded which). Receptor source: a human donor who was either an allogeneic HSCT recipient or a stem cell or donor lymphocyte infusion donor (not recorded which). It is not recorded whose cells these are; they may come from a transplant donor.

This clonotype was observed many times. The chain joins TRBV5-1 to TRBJ2-3; no definite D call. The V gene lost 1 base and the J gene lost 4 bases, with 4 bases spanning the gap. The CDR3 is 12 residues long. The germline V gene has CDR1 SGHRS and CDR2 YFSETQ. CDR3 coding DNA: TGCGCCAGCAGCTTGTCCGCAGATACGCAGTATTTT. It translates to CASSLSADTQYF.

This clonotype was found once. The J gene is TRBJ2-1, the V gene TRBV12-3 or TRBV12-4, with TRBD2 matching 7 bases. V was pared by 2 bases and J by 2 bases, with 3 bases of the junction left unmatched. The CDR3 covers 15 residues. CDR3: CASSLIGTTYNEQFF. CDR3 sequence (DNA): TGTGCCAGCAGTTTAATCGGGACTACCTACAATGAGCAGTTCTTC.

This clonotype occurred many times. This chain uses TRBV21-1 with TRBJ1-1; the D segment call TRBD1 is taken from the table without a DNA check. TRBV21-1 is shown as a pseudogene. There are 18 residues in the CDR3. CDR3 in amino acids: CASSKARIGGKVGTEAFF. The CDR3 coding sequence is TGTGCCAGCAGCAAAGCTAGGATCGGGGGCAAGGTCGGCACTGAAGCTTTCTTT.

This clonotype showed up just a few times. This sequence joins TRBV20-1 and TRBJ1-1; D is unresolved. Trimming took off 0 bases at V and 4 bases at J, with 21 bases between the two ends. The CDR3 length is 17 residues. Germline values: CDR1 DFQATT, CDR2 SNEGSKA (reference sequence). The CDR3 DNA reads as TGCAGTGCTAGAGATGGCCCAGAGAGGGCCCCGGGCACTGAAGCTTTCTTT. This sequence encodes CSARDGPERAPGTEAFF.

This clonotype was detected a few times. The rearrangement links TRBV5-1 to TRBJ2-7; no reliable D call. The germline V gene has CDR1 SGHRS and CDR2 YFSETQ. V lost 3 bases and J lost 6, with 13 bases in between. This CDR3 spans 13 amino acids. CDR3 protein: CASSWGYGPEQYF. The CDR3 nucleotides are TGCGCCAGCAGCTGGGGATACGGTCCCGAGCAGTACTTC. Based on the CDR3 plus reference TRBV5-1 and TRBJ2-7, the full variable domain is KAGVTQTPRYLIKTRGQQVTLSCSPISGHRSVSWYQQTPGQGLQFLFEYFSETQRNKGNFPGRFSGRQFSNSRSEMNVSTLELGDSALYLCASSWGYGPEQYFGPGTRLTVT.

This clonotype was found a few times. The chain couples TRBV20-1 to TRBJ1-1; no definite D call. This CDR3 is 13 amino acids long. CDR1 is DFQATT, CDR2 SNEGSKA, per germline (reference sequence). V lost 6 bases and J 1 base, leaving 12 bases between the germline ends. CDR3 nucleotides: TGCAGTGCCGCGGATCTGGGGAACACTGAAGCTTTCTTT. Encoded protein: CSAADLGNTEAFF.

The chain recombines TRBV6-5 with TRBJ2-7, with D hard to call. The germline gives CDR1 MNHEY, CDR2 SVGAGI. Trimming left V 3 bases short and J 3 bases short, with 15 bases between. The CDR3 extends over 15 amino acids. The chain's CDR3 is CASSYSERSGYEQYF. The CDR3 region has the DNA TGTGCCAGCAGTTATTCTGAGAGATCGGGCTACGAGCAGTACTTC.

CDR3 nucleotide sequence: TGTGCCAGCAGTGCTTACGAGGGGAGAGAAGCTTTCTTT. Encoded protein: CASSAYEGREAFF. This chain uses TRBV6-2 or TRBV6-3 with TRBJ1-1; tentative D call: TRBD1 (5 bases). The CDR3 totals 13 residues. Trimming removed 5 bases at V and 8 bases at J, with 15 bases between. The V gene's germline CDR1 is MNHEY and CDR2 SVGEGT.

The chain employs TRBV4-1 and TRBJ1-1; D is possibly TRBD1 (5 bases). The germline gives CDR1 MGHRA, CDR2 YSYEKL. The CDR3 totals 13 residues. V dropped 4 bases and J dropped 4 bases, with 10 bases sitting between them. Written as DNA, the CDR3 is TGCGCCAGCAGCCTGGGACCTTTCACTGAAGCTTTCTTT. Translation: CASSLGPFTEAFF.

This clonotype was observed many times. The rearrangement links TRBV9 to TRBJ1-1; no clear D gene. The CDR3 has 15 amino acids. CDR1 and CDR2 (germline): SGDLS, YYNGEE. V was clipped by 1 base and J by 4 bases, with 14 bases between them. The DNA of the CDR3 is TGTGCCAGCAGCGTAAAGAGCGTCCTGGGCACTGAAGCTTTCTTT. Translated, it gives CASSVKSVLGTEAFF.

J is TRBJ2-7 and V is TRBV14, with D possibly matching TRBD1 (6 bases). The CDR3 has 14 amino acids. The germline V gene has CDR1 SGHDN and CDR2 FVKESK. V shed 0 bases and J shed 3 bases, with 9 bases lying between them. In nucleotides, the CDR3 is TGTGCCAGCAGCCAAGAGGGGACAATCTACGAGCAGTACTTC. Protein: CASSQEGTIYEQYF.

V gene TRBV9 combines with J gene TRBJ2-1; 7 bases map to TRBD1. From germline, CDR1 is SGDLS and CDR2 YYNGEE. The CDR3 covers 16 residues. V lost 3 bases and J lost 7; bases outside the gene matches: 13. In DNA, the CDR3 is TGTGCCAGCAGCGCCCGCTTCGGGACAGCAGGAAATGAGCAGTTCTTC. Protein product: CASSARFGTAGNEQFF.

The rearrangement joins TRBV12-3 or TRBV12-4 to TRBJ2-7; 9 nucleotides line up with TRBD2. V was clipped by 1 base and J by 7 bases; unmatched bases: 11. This CDR3 contains 16 residues. CDR3 protein: CASSLVAGLASYEQYF. CDR3 nucleotides: TGTGCCAGCAGTTTAGTCGCGGGACTAGCTTCGTATGAGCAGTACTTC.

The chain employs TRBV29-1 and TRBJ2-1; a possible D gene is TRBD2 (5 bases). Germline V gene lookup returns CDR1 SQVTM and CDR2 ANQGSEA. V lost 7 bases to trimming and J lost 9 bases, with 16 bases between them. There are 12 residues in the CDR3. The DNA of the CDR3 is TGCAGCGCTGGAAGTAGAGGGAGTGAGCAGTTCTTC. Translation gives CSAGSRGSEQFF.

This clonotype was counted many times. The chain joins TRBV6-6 to TRBJ1-1; 8 bases are shared with TRBD1. V was clipped by 5 bases and J by 7 bases; unmatched bases: 6. The CDR3 covers 13 residues. CDR1 is MNHNY and CDR2 is SVGAGI in the germline V gene (reference sequence). As DNA, the CDR3 is TGTGCCAGCAGTGCGAAAGACAGGGGTGAAGCTTTCTTT. It yields the protein CASSAKDRGEAFF.

The J gene is TRBJ2-1, the V gene TRBV7-2; the match to TRBD1 covers 9 bases. Germline loops: CDR1 SGHTA, CDR2 FQGNSA. Unmatched junction bases numbered 15, after V lost 5 bases and J lost 7 bases. The CDR3 consists of 17 residues. CDR3 sequence reads: CASSSKPGTGKENEQFF. In DNA, the CDR3 is TGTGCCAGCAGCAGTAAACCCGGGACAGGGAAGGAAAATGAGCAGTTCTTC.

This clonotype was detected only a few times. The chain links TRBV5-1 to TRBJ1-4; D uncertain. Germline CDR1 and CDR2: SGHRS and YFSETQ. The V end lost 0 bases, the J end lost 8 bases, and 11 bases lay between the germline ends. The CDR3 sequence is 14 residues long. DNA for the CDR3: TGCGCCAGCAGCTTGGGTCCCGAAGGAGAAAAACTGTTTTTT. Amino acid sequence: CASSLGPEGEKLFF.

The chain employs TRBV29-1 and TRBJ2-1; possible D gene TRBD1, 7 bases. Trimming took 6 bases from V and 2 from J, leaving 23 bases between them. Per the germline V gene, CDR1 is SQVTM and CDR2 is ANQGSEA. The CDR3 covers 17 residues. The CDR3 here is CSVPGVGQSKPYNEQFF. The DNA of the CDR3 is TGCAGCGTCCCGGGAGTGGGACAGTCCAAGCCCTACAATGAGCAGTTCTTC.

This rearrangement joins TRBV29-1 to TRBJ2-1; TRBD2 might be the D (7 bases). Trimming removed 4 bases from V and 5 bases from J, with 12 bases in between. The germline gives CDR1 SQVTM, CDR2 ANQGSEA. The CDR3 is 13 amino acids. CDR3 residues: CSVARGGDNEQFF. CDR3 nucleotide sequence: TGCAGCGTTGCCAGGGGAGGGGACAATGAGCAGTTCTTC.

There are a few counts of this clonotype. V and J are TRBV7-6 and TRBJ1-1; TRBD1 matches 11 bases. Germline V gene lookup returns CDR1 SGHVS and CDR2 FNYEAQ. The CDR3 runs to 18 residues. Trimming took 2 bases from V and 2 from J; bases not matched to a gene: 10. The CDR3 DNA sequence: TGTGCCAGCAGCTTAAAGTGGCGGACAGGGGGCTTTAACACTGAAGCTTTCTTT. Its translation: CASSLKWRTGGFNTEAFF. The entire variable domain, with the rest obtained from reference TRBV7-6 and TRBJ1-1, is as follows: GAGVSQSPRYKVTKRGQDVALRCDPISGHVSLYWYRQALGQGPEFLTYFNYEAQQDKSGLPNDRFSAERPEGSISTLTIQRTEQRDSAMYRCASSLKWRTGGFNTEAFFGQGTRLTVV.

This clonotype was counted between two and nine times. The chain joins TRBV24-1 to TRBJ1-1; D unresolved. The CDR3 spans 15 residues. V was cut by 2 bases and J by 0 bases, with 9 bases left in between. The germline gives CDR1 KGHDR, CDR2 SFDVKD. Written as DNA, the CDR3 is TGTGCCACCAGTGATTCGGCCGGCATGAACACTGAAGCTTTCTTT. This encodes CATSDSAGMNTEAFF.

The chain joins TRBV7-9 to TRBJ2-5, with D possibly being TRBD2 (5 bases). The CDR3 covers 15 residues. The germline gives CDR1 SEHNR, CDR2 FQNEAQ (reference sequence). Between the trimmed V and J ends, which lost 4 bases and 0 bases, there was a span of 12 bases. The CDR3 DNA is TGTGCCAGCAGCTCCAGGACTCCCTACCAAGAGACCCAGTACTTC. This translates into CASSSRTPYQETQYF.

The chain links TRBV10-3 to TRBJ2-2; possible D gene TRBD1, 5 bases. Trimming left V 7 bases short and J 1 base short, with 13 bases between. The CDR3 has 15 residues. From germline, CDR1 is ENHRY and CDR2 SYGVKD. This CDR3 reads CAIKLDTWNTGELFF. In DNA form, the CDR3 reads TGTGCCATCAAACTGGACACGTGGAACACCGGGGAGCTGTTTTTT.

The chain is built from TRBV29-1 and TRBJ2-1, with 7 bases fitting TRBD1. Trimming at V came to 6 bases and at J to 3 bases, leaving 5 bases not matched to a gene. Germline V gene data show CDR1 as SQVTM and CDR2 as ANQGSEA. The CDR3 has 13 residues. For the CDR3, the DNA is TGCAGCGTACCCGGGACAGACTACAATGAGCAGTTCTTC. Encoded protein: CSVPGTDYNEQFF.

This clonotype was counted only a few times. V gene TRBV20-1 combines with J gene TRBJ1-1, with D unclear. Trimming took 1 base from V and 2 from J, leaving 8 bases between them. Per the germline V gene, CDR1 is DFQATT and CDR2 is SNEGSKA (reference sequence). The CDR3 totals 13 residues. CDR3 in amino acids: CSARVGINTEAFF. The CDR3 DNA follows: TGCAGTGCTAGAGTAGGGATTAACACTGAAGCTTTCTTT.

The table lists this clonotype with a few counts. The chain couples TRBV6-5 to TRBJ1-2; TRBD1 is a possible D gene (5 bases). The germline CDR1 and CDR2 sequences are MNHEY and SVGAGI. The V and J ends lost 5 bases and 6 bases respectively, with 25 bases between them. The CDR3 extends over 17 amino acids. The CDR3 reads CASSAPGWDFAFHGYTF. CDR3 nucleotides: TGTGCCAGCAGTGCACCCGGTTGGGACTTTGCCTTCCATGGCTACACCTTC.

This clonotype occurred many times. V gene TRBV7-3 combines with J gene TRBJ1-6; 7 positions match TRBD1. V lost 2 bases and J lost 8; bases outside the gene matches: 15. The CDR3 spans 18 residues. Germline V CDR1 and CDR2: SGHTA, FQGTGA. The CDR3, as DNA: TGTGCCAGCAGCTTATCTCAACGCCGGGACAGATTCTATTCACCCCTCCACTTT. It yields the protein CASSLSQRRDRFYSPLHF.

CDR3 residues: CASSWLAGLPDTQYF. The CDR3 DNA reads TGCGCCAGCAGCTGGCTAGCGGGGCTTCCAGATACGCAGTATTTT. This chain connects TRBV5-1 to TRBJ2-3, with TRBD2 matching 9 bases. Trimming removed 3 bases from V and 4 bases from J; junction bases left unmatched: 6. CDR1 is SGHRS and CDR2 is YFSETQ in the germline V gene. CDR3 length: 15 residues.

The chain links TRBV6-6 to TRBJ2-1, with TRBD1 matching over 9 bases. Germline V gives CDR1 MNHNY, CDR2 SVGAGI (reference sequence). The J segment lost 8 bases and the V segment lost 2 bases, leaving 4 bases of the junction unmatched. The CDR3 has 14 residues. The CDR3: CASSYGTGSDEQFF. CDR3 nucleotide sequence: TGTGCCAGCAGTTACGGGACAGGGAGCGATGAGCAGTTCTTC.

This clonotype has just a few counts. The chain couples TRBV10-3 to TRBJ1-6; no definite D call. The V end lost 10 bases, the J end lost 4 bases, and 11 bases lay between the germline ends. The CDR3 contains 13 residues. Germline lookup yields CDR1 ENHRY and CDR2 SYGVKD. The CDR3 nucleotides read TGTGCCACCACATGGCAGTATAATTCACCCCTCCACTTT. Protein product: CATTWQYNSPLHF.